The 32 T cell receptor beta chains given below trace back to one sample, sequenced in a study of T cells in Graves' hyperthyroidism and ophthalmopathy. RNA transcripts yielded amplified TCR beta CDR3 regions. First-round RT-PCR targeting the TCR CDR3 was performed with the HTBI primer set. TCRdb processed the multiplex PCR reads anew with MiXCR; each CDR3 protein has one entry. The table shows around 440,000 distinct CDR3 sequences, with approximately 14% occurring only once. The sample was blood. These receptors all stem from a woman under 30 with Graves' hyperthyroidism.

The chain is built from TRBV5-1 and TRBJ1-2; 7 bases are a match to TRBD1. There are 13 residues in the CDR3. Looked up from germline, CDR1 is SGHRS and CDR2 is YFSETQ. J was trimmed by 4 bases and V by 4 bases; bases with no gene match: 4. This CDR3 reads CASSARDSYGYTF. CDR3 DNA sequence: TGCGCCAGCAGCGCGCGGGACAGCTATGGCTACACCTTC.

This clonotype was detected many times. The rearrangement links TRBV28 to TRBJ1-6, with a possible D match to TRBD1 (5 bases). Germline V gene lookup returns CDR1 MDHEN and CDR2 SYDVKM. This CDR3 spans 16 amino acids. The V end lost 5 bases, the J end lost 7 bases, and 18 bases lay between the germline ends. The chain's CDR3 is CASSPRIPGRNSPLHF. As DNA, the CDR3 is TGTGCCAGCAGTCCACGGATTCCAGGGAGGAATTCACCCCTCCACTTT.

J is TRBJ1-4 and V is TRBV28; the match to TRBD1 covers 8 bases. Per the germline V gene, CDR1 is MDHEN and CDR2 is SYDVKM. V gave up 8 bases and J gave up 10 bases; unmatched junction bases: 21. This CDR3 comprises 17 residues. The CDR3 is CASPSLRRTGLPGKLFF. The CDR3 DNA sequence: TGTGCCAGCCCCTCCCTTCGGAGGACAGGGCTTCCCGGAAAACTGTTTTTT.

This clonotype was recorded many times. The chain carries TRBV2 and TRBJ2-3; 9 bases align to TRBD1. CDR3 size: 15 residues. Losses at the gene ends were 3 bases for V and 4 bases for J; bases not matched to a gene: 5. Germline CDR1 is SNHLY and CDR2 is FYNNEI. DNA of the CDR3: TGTGCCAGCAGTGACATGGGACAGGGTGCAGATACGCAGTATTTT. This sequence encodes CASSDMGQGADTQYF.

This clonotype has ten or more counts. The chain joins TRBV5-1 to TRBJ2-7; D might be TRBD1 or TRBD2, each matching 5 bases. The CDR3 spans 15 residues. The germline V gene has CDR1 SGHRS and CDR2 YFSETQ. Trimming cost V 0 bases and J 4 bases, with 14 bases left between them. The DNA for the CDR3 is TGCGCCAGCAGCTTGGATGGGACGATTATTTACGAGCAGTACTTC. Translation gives CASSLDGTIIYEQYF.

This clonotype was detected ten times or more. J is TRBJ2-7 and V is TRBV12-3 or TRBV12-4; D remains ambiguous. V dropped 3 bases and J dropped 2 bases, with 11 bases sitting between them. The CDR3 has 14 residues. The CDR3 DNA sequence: TGTGCCAGCAGTTTGGGTGTGATACCCTACGAGCAGTACTTC. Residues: CASSLGVIPYEQYF.

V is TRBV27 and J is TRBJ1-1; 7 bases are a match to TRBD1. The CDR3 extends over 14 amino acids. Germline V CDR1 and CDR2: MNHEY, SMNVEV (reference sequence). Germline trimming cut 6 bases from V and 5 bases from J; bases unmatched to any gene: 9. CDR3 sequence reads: CASRSTRQGTEAFF. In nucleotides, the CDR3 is TGTGCCAGCAGGTCTACACGACAGGGAACTGAAGCTTTCTTT.

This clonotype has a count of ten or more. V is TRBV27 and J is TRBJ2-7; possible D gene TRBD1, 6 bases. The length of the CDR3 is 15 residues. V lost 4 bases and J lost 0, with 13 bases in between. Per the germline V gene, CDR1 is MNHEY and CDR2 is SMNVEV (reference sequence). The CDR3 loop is CASSSPLTGSYEQYF. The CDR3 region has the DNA TGTGCCAGCAGTTCTCCCCTGACAGGCTCCTACGAGCAGTACTTC.

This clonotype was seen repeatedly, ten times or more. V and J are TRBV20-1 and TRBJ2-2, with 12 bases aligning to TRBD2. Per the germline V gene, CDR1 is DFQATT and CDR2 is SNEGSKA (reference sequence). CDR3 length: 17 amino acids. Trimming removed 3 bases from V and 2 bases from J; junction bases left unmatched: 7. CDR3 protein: CSARGPSGRANTGELFF. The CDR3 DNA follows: TGCAGTGCTAGGGGGCCTAGCGGGAGGGCCAACACCGGGGAGCTGTTTTTT.

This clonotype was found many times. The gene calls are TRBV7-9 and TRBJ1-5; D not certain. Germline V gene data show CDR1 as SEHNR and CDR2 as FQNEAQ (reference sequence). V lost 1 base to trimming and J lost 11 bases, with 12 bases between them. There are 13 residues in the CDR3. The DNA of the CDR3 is TGTGCCAGCAGCTTAGAGGGCGCCTCGGCCCAGCATTTT. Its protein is CASSLEGASAQHF.

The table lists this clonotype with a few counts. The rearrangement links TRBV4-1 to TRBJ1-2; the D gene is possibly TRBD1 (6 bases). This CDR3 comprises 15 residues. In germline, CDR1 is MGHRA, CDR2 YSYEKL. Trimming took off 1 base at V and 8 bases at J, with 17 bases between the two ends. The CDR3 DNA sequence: TGCGCCAGCAGCCAAGCCCCCGGACAGAGAGGGGGCTACACCTTC. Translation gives CASSQAPGQRGGYTF.

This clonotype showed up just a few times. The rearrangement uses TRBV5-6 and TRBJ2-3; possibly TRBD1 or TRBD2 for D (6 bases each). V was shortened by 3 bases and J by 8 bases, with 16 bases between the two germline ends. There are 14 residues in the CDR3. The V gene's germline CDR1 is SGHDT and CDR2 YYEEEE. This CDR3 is CASSWGPEGGTQYF. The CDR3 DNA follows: TGTGCCAGCAGCTGGGGCCCGGAGGGGGGTACGCAGTATTTT.

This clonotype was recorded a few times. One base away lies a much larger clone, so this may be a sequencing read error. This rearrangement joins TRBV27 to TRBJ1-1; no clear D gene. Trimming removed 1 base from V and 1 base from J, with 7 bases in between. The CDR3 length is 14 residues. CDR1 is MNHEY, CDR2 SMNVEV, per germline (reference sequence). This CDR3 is CASSLFNQNTEAFF. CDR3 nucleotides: TGTGCCAGCAGTTTATTTAACCAGAACACTGAAGCTTTCTTT.

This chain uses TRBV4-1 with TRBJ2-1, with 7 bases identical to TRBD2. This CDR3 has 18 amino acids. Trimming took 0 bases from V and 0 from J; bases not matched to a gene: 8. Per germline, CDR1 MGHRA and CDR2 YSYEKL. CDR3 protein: CASSQDVWREPSYNEQFF. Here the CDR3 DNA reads TGCGCCAGCAGCCAAGATGTTTGGCGGGAGCCCTCCTACAATGAGCAGTTCTTC.

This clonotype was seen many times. The CDR3 nucleotides read TGTGCCAGCAGCCTCCGGGGAGCGGGCGGAGGCAATGAGCAGTTCTTC. Translation: CASSLRGAGGGNEQFF. The chain employs TRBV3-1 and TRBJ2-1, with D possibly matching TRBD2 (6 bases). Germline CDR1 LGHDT, CDR2 YNNKEL (reference sequence). The V end lost 4 bases, the J end lost 6 bases, and 19 bases lay between the germline ends. The CDR3 runs 16 residues.

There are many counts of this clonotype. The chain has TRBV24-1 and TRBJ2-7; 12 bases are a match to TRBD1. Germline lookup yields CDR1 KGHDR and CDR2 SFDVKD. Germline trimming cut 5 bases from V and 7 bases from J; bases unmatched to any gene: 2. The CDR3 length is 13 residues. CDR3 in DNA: TGTGCCACCAGTGGGGACAGGGGGCAGGAGCAGTACTTC. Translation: CATSGDRGQEQYF.

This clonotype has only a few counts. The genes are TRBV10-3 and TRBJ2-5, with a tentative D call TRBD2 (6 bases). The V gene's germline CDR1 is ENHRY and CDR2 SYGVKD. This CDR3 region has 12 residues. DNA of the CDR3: TGTGCGGGAGGTGGATTAGGCGAGACCCAGTACTTC. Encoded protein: CAGGGLGETQYF.

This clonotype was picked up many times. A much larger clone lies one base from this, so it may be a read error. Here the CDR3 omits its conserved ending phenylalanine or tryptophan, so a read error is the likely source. This CDR3 reads CATNRGMVETQYL. Here the CDR3 DNA reads TGTGCCACCAACAGGGGGATGGTAGAGACCCAGTACCTC. The chain joins TRBV2 to TRBJ2-5; 8 bases match TRBD1. The CDR3 is 13 amino acids. Germline CDR1 is SNHLY and CDR2 is FYNNEI. With V trimmed by 10 bases and J by 4 bases, 8 bases remained unmatched.

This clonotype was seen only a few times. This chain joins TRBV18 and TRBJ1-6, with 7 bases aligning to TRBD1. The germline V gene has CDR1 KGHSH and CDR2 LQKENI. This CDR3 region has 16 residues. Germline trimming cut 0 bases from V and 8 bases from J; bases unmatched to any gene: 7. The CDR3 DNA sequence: TGTGCCAGCTCACCACCGGCGGGACAGCTTTATTCACCCCTCCACTTT. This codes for CASSPPAGQLYSPLHF.

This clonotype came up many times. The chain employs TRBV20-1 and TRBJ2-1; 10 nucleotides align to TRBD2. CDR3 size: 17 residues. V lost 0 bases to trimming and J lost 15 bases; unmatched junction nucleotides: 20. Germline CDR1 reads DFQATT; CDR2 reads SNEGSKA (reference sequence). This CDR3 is CSARDPSGGATLIPPFF. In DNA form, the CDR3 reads TGCAGTGCTAGAGATCCTAGCGGGGGAGCTACCCTAATTCCCCCGTTCTTC.

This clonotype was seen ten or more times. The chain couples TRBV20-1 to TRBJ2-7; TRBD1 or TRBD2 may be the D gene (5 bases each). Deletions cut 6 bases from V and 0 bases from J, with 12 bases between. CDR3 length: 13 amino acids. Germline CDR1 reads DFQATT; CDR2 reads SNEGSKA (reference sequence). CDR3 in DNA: TGCAGTGCATCGGGACCGATCTCCTACGAGCAGTACTTC. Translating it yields CSASGPISYEQYF.

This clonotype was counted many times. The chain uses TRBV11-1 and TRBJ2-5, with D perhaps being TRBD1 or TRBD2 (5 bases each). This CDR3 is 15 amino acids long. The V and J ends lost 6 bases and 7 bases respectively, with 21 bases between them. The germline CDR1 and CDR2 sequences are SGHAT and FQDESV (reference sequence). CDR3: CASSLTGTLRGTQYF. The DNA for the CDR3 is TGTGCCAGCAGTCTCACCGGGACCTTGAGGGGGACCCAGTACTTC.

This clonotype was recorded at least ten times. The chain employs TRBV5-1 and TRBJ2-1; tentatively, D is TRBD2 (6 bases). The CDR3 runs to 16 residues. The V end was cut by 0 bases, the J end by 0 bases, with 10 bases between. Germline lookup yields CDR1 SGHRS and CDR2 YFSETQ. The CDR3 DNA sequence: TGCGCCAGCAGCTTGGCGGGGGATAGCTCCTACAATGAGCAGTTCTTC. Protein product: CASSLAGDSSYNEQFF.

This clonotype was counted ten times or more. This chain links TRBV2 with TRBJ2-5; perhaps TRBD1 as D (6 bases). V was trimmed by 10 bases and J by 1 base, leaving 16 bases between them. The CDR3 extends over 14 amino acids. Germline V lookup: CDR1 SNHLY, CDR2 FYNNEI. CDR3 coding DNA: TGTGCCACCCCAACAGGGCAGGGCCAAGAGACCCAGTACTTC. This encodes CATPTGQGQETQYF.

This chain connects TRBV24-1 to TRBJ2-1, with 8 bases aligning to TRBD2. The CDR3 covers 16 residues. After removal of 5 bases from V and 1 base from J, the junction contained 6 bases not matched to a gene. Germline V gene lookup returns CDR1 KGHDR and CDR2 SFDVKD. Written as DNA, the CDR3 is TGTGCCACCAGTGGGACAGCGGGAGCTTCCTACAATGAGCAGTTCTTC. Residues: CATSGTAGASYNEQFF.

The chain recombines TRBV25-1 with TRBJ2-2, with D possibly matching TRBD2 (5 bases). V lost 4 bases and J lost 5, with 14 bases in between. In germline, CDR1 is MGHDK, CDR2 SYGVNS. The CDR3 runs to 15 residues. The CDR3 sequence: CASSGPAGGTGELFF. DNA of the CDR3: TGTGCCAGCAGTGGCCCGGCGGGCGGGACCGGGGAGCTGTTTTTT.

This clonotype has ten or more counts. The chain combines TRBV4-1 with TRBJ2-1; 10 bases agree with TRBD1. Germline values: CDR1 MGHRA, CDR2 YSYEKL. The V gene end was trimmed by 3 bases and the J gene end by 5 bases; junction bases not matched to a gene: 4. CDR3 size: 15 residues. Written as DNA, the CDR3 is TGCGCCAGCAGCCAGGCCGGGACAGGGGACAATGAGCAGTTCTTC. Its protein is CASSQAGTGDNEQFF.

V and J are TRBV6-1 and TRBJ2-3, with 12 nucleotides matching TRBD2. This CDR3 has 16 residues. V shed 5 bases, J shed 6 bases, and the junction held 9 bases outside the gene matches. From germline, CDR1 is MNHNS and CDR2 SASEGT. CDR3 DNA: TGTGCCAGCAGTCCGAGGACTAGCGGGGCCGGGGATACGCAGTATTTT. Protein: CASSPRTSGAGDTQYF.

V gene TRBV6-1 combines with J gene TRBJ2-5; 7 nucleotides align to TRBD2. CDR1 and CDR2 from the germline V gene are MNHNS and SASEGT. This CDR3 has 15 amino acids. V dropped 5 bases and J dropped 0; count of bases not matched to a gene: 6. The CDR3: CASSPTGGHQETQYF. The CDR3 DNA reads TGTGCCAGCAGTCCTACGGGGGGACACCAAGAGACCCAGTACTTC.

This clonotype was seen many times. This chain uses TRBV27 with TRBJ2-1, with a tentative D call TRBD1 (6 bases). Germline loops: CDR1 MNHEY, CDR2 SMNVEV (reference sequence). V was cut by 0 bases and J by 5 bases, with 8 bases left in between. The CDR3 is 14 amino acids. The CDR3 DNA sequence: TGTGCCAGCAGTTTATCATCAGGGGACAATGAGCAGTTCTTC. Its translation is CASSLSSGDNEQFF.

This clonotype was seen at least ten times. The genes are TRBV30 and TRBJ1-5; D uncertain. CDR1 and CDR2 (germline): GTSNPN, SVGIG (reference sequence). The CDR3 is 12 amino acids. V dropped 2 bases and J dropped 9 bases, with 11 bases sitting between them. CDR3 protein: CAWSSPGWPQHF. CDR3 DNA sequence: TGTGCCTGGAGTTCCCCTGGATGGCCCCAGCATTTT.

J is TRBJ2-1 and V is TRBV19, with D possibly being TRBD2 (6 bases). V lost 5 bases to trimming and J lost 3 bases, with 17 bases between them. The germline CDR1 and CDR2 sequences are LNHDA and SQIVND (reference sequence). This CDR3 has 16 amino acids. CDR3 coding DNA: TGTGCCAGTAGTCCCCGCGGGACTTCCCTCTACAATGAGCAGTTCTTC. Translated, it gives CASSPRGTSLYNEQFF.